Listed below are T cell receptor beta chains from one sample, sequenced in a study of blood T cell repertoires in COVID-19. Method: immunoSEQ multiplex PCR; TCRdb's copy keeps in-frame clones and lacks some. The profile covers 300,000 to 400,000 clones, with approximately 86% appearing a single time and approximately 4.4% taken by the ten largest. Sequences were obtained from PBMCs or T cells enriched from blood (not recorded which). The receptors come from a woman aged 40 to 50 with acute COVID-19. CDR3s include the opening cysteine and the closing phenylalanine or tryptophan. A D gene is named only where the DNA matches it firmly. Size values are once, few and many counts, or a class for expanded clones, and some rows have none.

size: .
D: .
length: 12
V: TRBV5-1
J: TRBJ1-2
DNA: TGCGCCAGTTCGATTCAGGGCGACGGCTACACCTTC
CDR3: CASSIQGDGYTF

size: .
D: .
length: 15
V: TRBV7-3
J: TRBJ2-1
DNA: TGTGCCAGCAGCTTTGCAGGGGCTTCCTACAATGAGCAGTTCTTC
CDR3: CASSFAGASYNEQFF

size: .
D: .
length: 15
V: TRBV5-1
J: TRBJ2-5
DNA: TGCGCCAGCAGCCCTATCGGCAGCGGCCAAGAGACCCAGTACTTC
CDR3: CASSPIGSGQETQYF

size: few
D: .
length: 17
V: TRBV27
J: TRBJ1-6
DNA: TGTGCCAGCAGTTACGCCCGGGTTATAGGAAATAATTCACCCCTCCACTTT
CDR3: CASSYARVIGNNSPLHF

size: .
D: .
length: 11
V: TRBV12-3/TRBV12-4
J: TRBJ2-1
DNA: TGTGCCAGCAGACCCGCCCAGGAGCAGTTCTTC
CDR3: CASRPAQEQFF

size: .
D: .
length: 15
V: TRBV19
J: TRBJ2-2
DNA: TGTGGTGATGTCCGGGACTGGGGAAACACCGGGGAGCTGTTTTTT
CDR3: CGDVRDWGNTGELFF

size: .
D: .
length: 14
V: TRBV6-5
J: TRBJ2-3
DNA: TGTGCCAGCAAGTCGGTCCTAGCCACAGATACGCAGTATTTT
CDR3: CASKSVLATDTQYF

size: .
D: TRBD2
length: 19
V: TRBV7-8
J: TRBJ2-2
DNA: TGTGCCAGCAGCTTAGAACAGGCTAGCGGGAGTGGTTTAACCGGGGAGCTGTTTTTT
CDR3: CASSLEQASGSGLTGELFF

size: once
D: TRBD1
length: 16
V: TRBV5-4
J: TRBJ2-6
DNA: TGTGCCAGCAGCCGCTGGACAGGCTCTGGGGCCAACGTCCTGACTTTC
CDR3: CASSRWTGSGANVLTF

size: .
D: .
length: 16
V: TRBV5-1
J: TRBJ1-4
DNA: TGCGCCAGCAGCTTGGTGTACTTACGGGGTAATGAAAAACTGTTTTTT
CDR3: CASSLVYLRGNEKLFF

size: .
D: TRBD1
length: 12
V: TRBV6-5
J: TRBJ1-1
DNA: TGTGCCAGCAGACCGGACAGGGGAGCAGCTTTCTTT
CDR3: CASRPDRGAAFF

size: .
D: .
length: 14
V: TRBV2
J: TRBJ1-3
DNA: TGTGCCAGCAGATTAGACAGCTCTGGAAACACCATATATTTT
CDR3: CASRLDSSGNTIYF

size: .
D: TRBD1
length: 13
V: TRBV2
J: TRBJ1-1
DNA: TGTGCCAGCAGCGGGACAGCGAACACTGAAGCTTTCTTT
CDR3: CASSGTANTEAFF

size: .
D: .
length: 14
V: TRBV2
J: TRBJ1-4
DNA: TGTGCCAGCGGGAGTCGTACAACTAATGAAAAACTGTTTTTT
CDR3: CASGSRTTNEKLFF

size: .
D: .
length: 13
V: TRBV9
J: TRBJ2-1
DNA: TGTGCCAGCAGCCCCACTCCGACAGATTTTTCGATCTTC
CDR3: CASSPTPTDFSIF

size: .
D: TRBD1
length: 16
V: TRBV19
J: TRBJ1-5
DNA: TGTGCCAGTACCTCGACAGGGATCAAAAGCAATCAGCCCCAGCATTTT
CDR3: CASTSTGIKSNQPQHF

size: .
D: .
length: 15
V: TRBV29-1
J: TRBJ2-7
DNA: TGCAGCGGAACGCCGTTTCTTTGGTCAGGGTACGAGCAGTACTTC
CDR3: CSGTPFLWSGYEQYF

size: .
D: TRBD1
length: 13
V: TRBV5-4
J: TRBJ2-5
DNA: TGTGCCAGCAGCACGACAGGGGAAGAGACCCAGTACTTC
CDR3: CASSTTGEETQYF

size: once
D: .
length: 16
V: TRBV18
J: TRBJ2-7
DNA: TGTGCCAGCTCTCCCGTTCGACAGAACTCAGGCTACGAGCAGTACTTC
CDR3: CASSPVRQNSGYEQYF

size: .
D: .
length: 15
V: TRBV21-1
J: TRBJ1-5
DNA: TGTGCCAGCAGCGCGGAGGGGGCCGGGTATCAGCCCCAGCATTTT
CDR3: CASSAEGAGYQPQHF

size: .
D: TRBD2
length: 18
V: TRBV6-2/TRBV6-3
J: TRBJ2-1
DNA: TGTGCCAGCAGTTCACCCACACGAAGACTAGCGGGGGACAATGAGCAGTTCTTC
CDR3: CASSSPTRRLAGDNEQFF

size: few
D: TRBD1
length: 14
V: TRBV5-6
J: TRBJ1-2
DNA: TGTGCCAGCAGCAACCGGGACAGGGTCTATGGCTACACCTTC
CDR3: CASSNRDRVYGYTF

size: .
D: .
length: 12
V: TRBV28
J: TRBJ2-3
DNA: TGTGCCAGCAGTTTATTTCTAGATACGCAGTATTTT
CDR3: CASSLFLDTQYF

size: .
D: .
length: 19
V: TRBV21-1
J: TRBJ1-5
DNA: TGTGCCAGCAGCAAAGCTACAGGGTTGAGCTACCAAGGCAATCAGCCCCAGCATTTT
CDR3: CASSKATGLSYQGNQPQHF

size: .
D: .
length: 16
V: TRBV19
J: TRBJ1-1
DNA: TGTGCCAGTAGTATTTTGGTCGGAGCTCACGGCACTGAAGCTTTCTTT
CDR3: CASSILVGAHGTEAFF

size: .
D: TRBD2
length: 15
V: TRBV7-3
J: TRBJ2-3
DNA: TGTGCCAGCAGCCCTAGCGGGGGCGGGCTGGATACGCAGTATTTT
CDR3: CASSPSGGGLDTQYF

size: .
D: TRBD2
length: 16
V: TRBV7-2
J: TRBJ2-1
DNA: TGTGCCAGCAGCTTACTAGCGGGAGTTCTTAACCATGAGCAGTTCTTC
CDR3: CASSLLAGVLNHEQFF

size: .
D: TRBD1
length: 14
V: TRBV9
J: TRBJ1-3
DNA: TGTGCCAGCAGCGTGACAGGGGATGGAAACACCATATATTTT
CDR3: CASSVTGDGNTIYF

size: .
D: .
length: 13
V: TRBV7-9
J: TRBJ1-6
DNA: TGTGCCAGCAGTTATTTATATAATTCACTCCTCCACTTT
CDR3: CASSYLYNSLLHF

size: .
D: .
length: 13
V: TRBV6-5
J: TRBJ1-2
DNA: TGTGCCAGCACCTCGACCCCGGAGGGTGGCTACACCTTC
CDR3: CASTSTPEGGYTF

size: .
D: .
length: 16
V: TRBV9
J: TRBJ1-4
DNA: TGTGCCAGCAGCGGCGGAGGGGACCTCCGAAATGAAAAACTGTTTTTT
CDR3: CASSGGGDLRNEKLFF

size: .
D: TRBD2
length: 16
V: TRBV7-2
J: TRBJ2-1
DNA: TGTGCCAGCAGCTTAGGATCGGGGGGGCGCATCGATGAGCAGTTCTTC
CDR3: CASSLGSGGRIDEQFF

size: .
D: .
length: 14
V: TRBV29-1
J: TRBJ2-1
DNA: TGCAGCGGTATCGTCTCTACCTCCTACAATGAGCAGTTCTTC
CDR3: CSGIVSTSYNEQFF

size: once
D: .
length: 12
V: TRBV28
J: TRBJ1-5
DNA: TGTGCCGCAGGGGCCACCAATCAGCCCCAGCATTTT
CDR3: CAAGATNQPQHF

size: .
D: .
length: 16
V: TRBV11-2
J: TRBJ2-7
DNA: TGTGCCAGCTCTCCATTCGGGGGTTCTGGCTCCTACGAGCAGTACTTC
CDR3: CASSPFGGSGSYEQYF

size: .
D: TRBD1
length: 16
V: TRBV6-2/TRBV6-3
J: TRBJ2-5
DNA: TGTGCCAGCAGTTACGGGACAGGGTCGGGTAAAGAGACCCAGTACTTC
CDR3: CASSYGTGSGKETQYF

size: .
D: TRBD1
length: 17
V: TRBV19
J: TRBJ1-5
DNA: TGTGCCAGTAGTACCGGGACAGGGGGTGTGAGCAATCAGCCCCAGCATTTT
CDR3: CASSTGTGGVSNQPQHF

size: .
D: .
length: 13
V: TRBV7-2
J: TRBJ2-3
DNA: TGTGCCAGCACACGGGGTTTCACAGATACGCAGTATTTT
CDR3: CASTRGFTDTQYF

size: few
D: .
length: 17
V: TRBV15
J: TRBJ1-3
DNA: TGTGCCACCAGCAGAGAGTATGTATCTAGCTCTGGAAACACCATATATTTT
CDR3: CATSREYVSSSGNTIYF

size: .
D: TRBD1
length: 17
V: TRBV5-1
J: TRBJ1-1
DNA: TGCGCCAGCAGCTTGGCCTCATTGGACAGGGGGAACACTGAAGCTTTCTTT
CDR3: CASSLASLDRGNTEAFF

size: .
D: TRBD1
length: 15
V: TRBV6-6
J: TRBJ1-6
DNA: TGTGCCAGCAGTCGCTCGGGACAGCATAATTCACCCCTCCACTTT
CDR3: CASSRSGQHNSPLHF

size: .
D: .
length: 15
V: TRBV15
J: TRBJ2-7
DNA: TGTGCCACCAGCGGGGGAGGCGGGACCTCCTACGAGCAGTACTTC
CDR3: CATSGGGGTSYEQYF